This TCR beta chain was recorded in a study of early stage breast cancer tumors. Overall study context: Most invasive tumors, about 70% of the 16, were ER+/PR+/HER2-. Study results and caveats: Tumors had about 2.5-fold higher T cell density and higher clonality than adjacent normal breast tissue.

Generated by immunoSEQ multiplex PCR, the TCRdb table keeps only in-frame clones and is missing some. The profile covers about 50,000 clones, with roughly 78% appearing a single time and under 4.5% taken by the ten largest. The ends lost 6 bases at V and 12 bases at J; junction bases unmatched: 9. The length of the CDR3 is 12 residues. In germline, CDR1 is MNHNS, CDR2 SASEGT. This clone was seen only once. Antigen: not known. The sequence came from a person in their forties with breast cancer. Input material: blood. The chain links TRBV6-1 to TRBJ2-3, with 7 positions matching TRBD1. This chain's CDR3 is CASRTGWRVQYF. The CDR3 DNA follows: TGTGCCAGCAGGACAGGGTGGCGGGTACAGTATTTT.